Listed below are T cell receptor beta chains from one sample, sequenced in a study of vaccination and CD4 T cells after COVID-19. MiXCR was run by TCRdb on the PCR reads, yielding one entry per CDR3 protein. The repertoire holds approximately 8,800 distinct CDR3 sequences, around two thirds seen once, with 35% in the top ten. Their antigens remain unidentified. Sequencing was carried out using CD4+ T cells from blood, cultured in vitro. Receptors originate from a human donor who had recovered from COVID-19. The CDR3 runs from the conserved cysteine through the conserved F or W. D genes are given only for firm matches. Rows give clone size only sometimes, using once, few, many, or a class for an expanded clone.

v_gene	abundance	j_gene	d_gene	CDR3nt	CDR3aa
TRBV6-5	.	TRBJ2-5	.	TGTGCCAGCAGTTCCCTCCTAGAGACCCAGTACTTC	CASSSLLETQYF
TRBV12-3/TRBV12-4	.	TRBJ1-6	.	TGTGCCAGCAGTCCCCGGGGGGCGTCCGGACCCCTCCACTTT	CASSPRGASGPLHF
TRBV6-2/TRBV6-3	.	TRBJ2-1	.	TGTGCCAGCAGCCCACAAAAAGGGGGGCGGTCCTACAATGAGCAGTTCTTC	CASSPQKGGRSYNEQFF
TRBV20-1	.	TRBJ1-3	.	TGCAGTGCTAGAGACTATTCCCGGGCCTCTGGAAACACCATATATTTT	CSARDYSRASGNTIYF
TRBV6-5	.	TRBJ2-3	TRBD2	TGTGCCAGCAGTTGGGGCGGGGGGGCCGGGGTAGATACGCAGTATTTT	CASSWGGGAGVDTQYF
TRBV6-1	.	TRBJ1-2	.	TGTGCCAGCAGTACCGGTGGCTATGGCTACACCTTC	CASSTGGYGYTF
TRBV19	.	TRBJ2-1	.	TGTGCCAGTAGTATAGGACAGTACAATGAGCAGTTCTTC	CASSIGQYNEQFF
TRBV11-3	.	TRBJ1-1	TRBD1	TGTGCCAGCAACCGACAGGGGATGAACTACGCTGAAGCTTTCTTT	CASNRQGMNYAEAFF
TRBV6-5	few	TRBJ1-2	.	TGTGCCAGCAGTTACTCGACCTTAGGACAGTATGGCTACACCTTC	CASSYSTLGQYGYTF
TRBV6-1	few	TRBJ2-4	TRBD2	TGTGCGACCCCCAGCCGGACTAGCGAGCTAGCCAAAAACATTCAGTACTTC	CATPSRTSELAKNIQYF
TRBV20-1	few	TRBJ1-2	.	TGCAGTGCGCATGAAGGGGCAGGTTATGGCTACACCTTC	CSAHEGAGYGYTF
TRBV7-2	.	TRBJ2-3	.	TGTGCCAGCAGCCTGGGGGGGGCGCAAGATACGCAGTATTTT	CASSLGGAQDTQYF
TRBV6-1	.	TRBJ1-5	TRBD1	TGTGCCAGCAGCGAGACAGGGGGCACGGATCAGCCCCAGCATTTT	CASSETGGTDQPQHF
TRBV19	.	TRBJ2-1	.	TGTGCCAGTAGTATCGCAGATGAGCAGTTCTTC	CASSIADEQFF
TRBV7-2	.	TRBJ1-1	TRBD1	TGTGCCAGCAGCTTATCAGGGGGTGGCACTGAAGCTTTCTTT	CASSLSGGGTEAFF
TRBV19	.	TRBJ1-5	TRBD1	TGTGCCAGTAGCACAACGACAGGGGGCAATCAGCCCCAGCATTTT	CASSTTTGGNQPQHF